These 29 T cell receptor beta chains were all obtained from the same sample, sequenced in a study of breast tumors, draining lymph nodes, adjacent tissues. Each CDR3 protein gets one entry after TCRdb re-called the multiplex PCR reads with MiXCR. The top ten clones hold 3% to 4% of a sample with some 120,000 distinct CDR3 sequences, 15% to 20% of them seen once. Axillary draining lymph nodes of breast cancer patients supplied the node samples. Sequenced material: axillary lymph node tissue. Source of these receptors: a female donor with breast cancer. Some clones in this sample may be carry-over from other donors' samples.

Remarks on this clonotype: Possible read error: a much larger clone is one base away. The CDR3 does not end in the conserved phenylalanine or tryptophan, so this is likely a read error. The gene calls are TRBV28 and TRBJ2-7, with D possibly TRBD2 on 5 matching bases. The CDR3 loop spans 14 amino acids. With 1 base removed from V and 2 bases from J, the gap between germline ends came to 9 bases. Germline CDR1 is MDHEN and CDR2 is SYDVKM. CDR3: CASSLSGFTYEQYL. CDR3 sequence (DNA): TGTGCCAGCAGTTTATCGGGGTTTACCTACGAGCAGTACCTC.

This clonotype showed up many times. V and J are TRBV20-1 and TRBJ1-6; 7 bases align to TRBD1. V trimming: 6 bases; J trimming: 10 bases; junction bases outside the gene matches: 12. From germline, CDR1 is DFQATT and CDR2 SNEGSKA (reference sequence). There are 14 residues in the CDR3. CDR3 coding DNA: TGCAGTGCCAGACCAGGGACAGTGGCATCACCCCTCCACTTT. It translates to CSARPGTVASPLHF.

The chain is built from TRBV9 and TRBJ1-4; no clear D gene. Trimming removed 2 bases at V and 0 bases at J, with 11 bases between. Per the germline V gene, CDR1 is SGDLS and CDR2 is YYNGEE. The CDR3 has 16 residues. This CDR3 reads CASSVGSLSTNEKLFF. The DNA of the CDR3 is TGTGCCAGCAGCGTCGGGTCCTTATCAACTAATGAAAAACTGTTTTTT. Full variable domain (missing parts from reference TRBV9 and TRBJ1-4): DSGVTQTPKHLITATGQRVTLRCSPRSGDLSVYWYQQSLDQGLQFLIQYYNGEERAKGNILERFSAQQFPDLHSELNLSSLELGDSALYFCASSVGSLSTNEKLFFGSGTQLSVL.

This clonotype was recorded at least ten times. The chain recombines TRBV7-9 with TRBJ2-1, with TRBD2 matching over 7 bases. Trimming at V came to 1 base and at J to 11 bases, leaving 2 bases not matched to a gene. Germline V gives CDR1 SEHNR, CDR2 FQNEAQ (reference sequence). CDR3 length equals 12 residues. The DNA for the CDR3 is TGTGCCAGCAGCTTAGAGCGGGGTAAGCAGTTCTTC. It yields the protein CASSLERGKQFF.

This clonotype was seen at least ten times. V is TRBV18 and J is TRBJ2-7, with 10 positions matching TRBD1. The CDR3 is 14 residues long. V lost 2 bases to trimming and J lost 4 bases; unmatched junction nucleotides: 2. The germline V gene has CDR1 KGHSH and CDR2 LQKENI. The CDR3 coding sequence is TGTGCCAGCTCACCAGGGGGACAGGGGTACGAGCAGTACTTC. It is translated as CASSPGGQGYEQYF.

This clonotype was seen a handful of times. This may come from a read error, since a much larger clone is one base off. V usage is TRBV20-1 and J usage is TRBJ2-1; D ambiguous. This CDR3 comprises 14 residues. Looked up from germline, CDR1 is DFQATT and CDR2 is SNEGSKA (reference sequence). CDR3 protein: CSPIVSSSYNEQFF. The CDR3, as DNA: TGCAGCCCGATAGTTAGTAGCTCCTACAATGAGCAGTTCTTC.

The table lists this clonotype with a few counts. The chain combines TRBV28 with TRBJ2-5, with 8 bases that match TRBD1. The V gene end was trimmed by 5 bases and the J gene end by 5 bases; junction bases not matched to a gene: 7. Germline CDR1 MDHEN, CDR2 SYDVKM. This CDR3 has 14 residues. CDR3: CASSMDRAWETQYF. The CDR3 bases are TGTGCCAGCAGTATGGACAGGGCGTGGGAGACCCAGTACTTC. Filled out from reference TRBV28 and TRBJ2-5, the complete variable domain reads DVKVTQSSRYLVKRTGEKVFLECVQDMDHENMFWYRQDPGLGLRLIYFSYDVKMKEKGDIPEGYSVSREKKERFSLILESASTNQTSMYLCASSMDRAWETQYFGPGTRLLVL.

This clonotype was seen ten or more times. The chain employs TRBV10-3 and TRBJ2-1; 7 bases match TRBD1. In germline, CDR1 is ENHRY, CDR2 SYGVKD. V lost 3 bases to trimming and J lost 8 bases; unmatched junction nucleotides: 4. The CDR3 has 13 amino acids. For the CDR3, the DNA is TGTGCCATCAGTGATACAGGGGTGGATGAGCAGTTCTTC. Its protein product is CAISDTGVDEQFF.

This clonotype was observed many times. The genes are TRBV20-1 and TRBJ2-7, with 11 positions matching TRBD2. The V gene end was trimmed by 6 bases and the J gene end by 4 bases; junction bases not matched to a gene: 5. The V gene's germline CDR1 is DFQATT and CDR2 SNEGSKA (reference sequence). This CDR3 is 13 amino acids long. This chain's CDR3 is CSANSGRGYEQYF. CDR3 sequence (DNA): TGCAGTGCAAATAGCGGGAGGGGGTACGAGCAGTACTTC.

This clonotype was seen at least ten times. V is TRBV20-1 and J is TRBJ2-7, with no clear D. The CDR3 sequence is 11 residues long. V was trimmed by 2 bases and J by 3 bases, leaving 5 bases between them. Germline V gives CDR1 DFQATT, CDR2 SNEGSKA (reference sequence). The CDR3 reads CSARSHYEQYF. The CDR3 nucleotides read TGCAGTGCTAGATCCCACTACGAGCAGTACTTC.

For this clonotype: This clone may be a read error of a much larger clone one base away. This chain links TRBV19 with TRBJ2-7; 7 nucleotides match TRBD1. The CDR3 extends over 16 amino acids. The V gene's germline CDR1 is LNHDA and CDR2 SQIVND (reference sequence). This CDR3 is CASSTPRTGTSYERYF. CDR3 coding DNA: TGTGCCAGTAGTACCCCGAGGACAGGAACCTCCTACGAGCGGTACTTC.

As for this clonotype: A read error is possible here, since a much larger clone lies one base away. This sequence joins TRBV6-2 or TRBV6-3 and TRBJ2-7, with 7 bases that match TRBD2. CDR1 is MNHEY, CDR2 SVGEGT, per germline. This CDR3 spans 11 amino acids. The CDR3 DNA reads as TGTGCCAGCAGTACCATGGGGGGGTACGTTTTC. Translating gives CASSTMGGYVF.

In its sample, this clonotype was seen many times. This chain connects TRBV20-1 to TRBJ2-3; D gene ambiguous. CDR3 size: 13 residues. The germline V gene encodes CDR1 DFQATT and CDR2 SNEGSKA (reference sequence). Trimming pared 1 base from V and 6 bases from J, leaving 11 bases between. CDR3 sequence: CSARVAGRDTQYF. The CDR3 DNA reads TGCAGTGCTAGAGTAGCAGGACGCGATACGCAGTATTTT.

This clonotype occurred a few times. CDR3 in DNA: TGTGCCAGCAGTTTTCCCAGGGGCACCGGGGAATTGACTTTC. Protein sequence: CASSFPRGTGELTF. This sequence joins TRBV28 and TRBJ2-6; maybe TRBD1 (6 bases). Trimming took off 3 bases at V and 17 bases at J, with 20 bases between the two ends. The CDR3 runs 14 residues. In germline, CDR1 is MDHEN, CDR2 SYDVKM.

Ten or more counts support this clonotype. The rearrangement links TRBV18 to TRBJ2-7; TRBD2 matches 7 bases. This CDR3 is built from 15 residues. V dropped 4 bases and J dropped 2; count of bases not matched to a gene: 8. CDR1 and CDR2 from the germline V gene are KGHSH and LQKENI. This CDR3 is CASSHELASPYEQYF. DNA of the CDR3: TGTGCCAGCTCACACGAACTAGCGAGCCCCTACGAGCAGTACTTC.

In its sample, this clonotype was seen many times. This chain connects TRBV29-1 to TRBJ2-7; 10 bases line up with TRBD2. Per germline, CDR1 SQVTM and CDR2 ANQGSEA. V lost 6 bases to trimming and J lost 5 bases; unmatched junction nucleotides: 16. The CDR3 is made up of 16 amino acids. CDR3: CSVRGPLAGVYNEQYF. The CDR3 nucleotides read TGCAGCGTCCGAGGCCCCCTAGCGGGAGTATATAACGAGCAGTACTTC.

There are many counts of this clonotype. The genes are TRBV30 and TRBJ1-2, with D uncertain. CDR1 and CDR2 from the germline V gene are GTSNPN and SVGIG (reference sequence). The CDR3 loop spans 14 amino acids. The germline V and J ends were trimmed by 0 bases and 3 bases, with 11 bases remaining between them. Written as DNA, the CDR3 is TGTGCCTGGAGTGTAGCCGGAAACTACTATGGCTACACCTTC. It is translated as CAWSVAGNYYGYTF.

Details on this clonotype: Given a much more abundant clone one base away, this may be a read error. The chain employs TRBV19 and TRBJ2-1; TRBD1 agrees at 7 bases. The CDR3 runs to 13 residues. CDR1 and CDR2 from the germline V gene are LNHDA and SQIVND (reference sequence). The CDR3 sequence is CVSSIGQVAEQFF. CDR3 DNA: TGTGTCAGTAGTATAGGACAGGTCGCTGAGCAGTTCTTC.

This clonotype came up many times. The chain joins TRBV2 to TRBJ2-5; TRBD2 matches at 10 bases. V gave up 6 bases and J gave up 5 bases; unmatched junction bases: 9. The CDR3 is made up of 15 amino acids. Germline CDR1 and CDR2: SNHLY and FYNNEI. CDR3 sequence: CASRISGRAGETQYF. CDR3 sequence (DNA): TGTGCCAGCAGGATAAGCGGGAGGGCCGGGGAGACCCAGTACTTC.

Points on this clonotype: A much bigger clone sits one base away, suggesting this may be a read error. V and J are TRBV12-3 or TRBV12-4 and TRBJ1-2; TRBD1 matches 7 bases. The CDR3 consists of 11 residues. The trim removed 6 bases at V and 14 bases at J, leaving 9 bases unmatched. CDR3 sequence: CASSSRTGWTF. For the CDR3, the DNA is TGTGCCAGCAGCTCCCGGACAGGTTGGACCTTC.

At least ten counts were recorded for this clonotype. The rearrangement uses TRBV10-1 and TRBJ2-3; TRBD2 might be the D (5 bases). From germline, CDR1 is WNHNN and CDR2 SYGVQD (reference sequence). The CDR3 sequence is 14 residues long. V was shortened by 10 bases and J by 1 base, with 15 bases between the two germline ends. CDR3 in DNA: TGCGCCACTTCCCCGGGATTAGGCACAGATACGCAGTATTTT. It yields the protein CATSPGLGTDTQYF.

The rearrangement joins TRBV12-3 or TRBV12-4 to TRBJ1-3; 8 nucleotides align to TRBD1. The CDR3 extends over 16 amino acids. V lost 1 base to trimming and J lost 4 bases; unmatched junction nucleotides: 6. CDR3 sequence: CASSLGTGGRGNTIYF. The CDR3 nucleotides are TGTGCCAGCAGTTTAGGTACAGGGGGGAGGGGAAACACCATATATTTT.

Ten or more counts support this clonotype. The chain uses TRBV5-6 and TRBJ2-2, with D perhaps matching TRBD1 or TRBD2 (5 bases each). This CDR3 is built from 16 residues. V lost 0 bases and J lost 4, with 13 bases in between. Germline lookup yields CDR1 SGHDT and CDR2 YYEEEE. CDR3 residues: CASSLGTLTSTGELFF. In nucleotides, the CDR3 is TGTGCCAGCAGCTTGGGGACATTAACTAGCACCGGGGAGCTGTTTTTT. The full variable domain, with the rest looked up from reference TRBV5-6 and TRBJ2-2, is DAGVTQSPTHLIKTRGQQVTLRCSPKSGHDTVSWYQQALGQGPQFIFQYYEEEERQRGNFPDRFSGHQFPNYSSELNVNALLLGDSALYLCASSLGTLTSTGELFFGEGSRLTVL.

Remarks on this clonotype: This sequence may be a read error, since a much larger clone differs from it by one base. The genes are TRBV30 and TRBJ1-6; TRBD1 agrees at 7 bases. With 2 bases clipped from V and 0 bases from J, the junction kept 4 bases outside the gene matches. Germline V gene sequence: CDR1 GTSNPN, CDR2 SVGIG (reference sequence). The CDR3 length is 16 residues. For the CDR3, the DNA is TGTGCCTGGAGTACAGGGGACCCCTCCTATAATTCACCCCTCCACTTT. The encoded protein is CAWSTGDPSYNSPLHF. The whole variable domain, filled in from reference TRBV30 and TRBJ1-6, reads SQTIHQWPATLVQPVGSPLSLECTVEGTSNPNLYWYRQAAGRGLQLLFYSVGIGQISSEVPQNLSASRPQDRQFILSSKKLLLSDSGFYLCAWSTGDPSYNSPLHFGNGTRLTVT.

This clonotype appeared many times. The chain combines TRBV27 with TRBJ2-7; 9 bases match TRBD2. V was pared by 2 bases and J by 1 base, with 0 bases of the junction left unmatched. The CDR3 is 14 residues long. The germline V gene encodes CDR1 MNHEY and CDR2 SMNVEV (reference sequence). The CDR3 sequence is CASSLLAGSYEQYF. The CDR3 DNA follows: TGTGCCAGCAGTTTACTAGCGGGGTCCTACGAGCAGTACTTC.

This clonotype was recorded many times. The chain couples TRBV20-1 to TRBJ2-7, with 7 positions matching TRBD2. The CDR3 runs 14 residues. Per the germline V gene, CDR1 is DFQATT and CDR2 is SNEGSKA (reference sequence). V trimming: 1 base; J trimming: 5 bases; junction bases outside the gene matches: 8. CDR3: CSARGATSVDEQYF. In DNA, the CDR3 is TGCAGTGCTAGAGGTGCCACTAGCGTGGACGAGCAGTACTTC.

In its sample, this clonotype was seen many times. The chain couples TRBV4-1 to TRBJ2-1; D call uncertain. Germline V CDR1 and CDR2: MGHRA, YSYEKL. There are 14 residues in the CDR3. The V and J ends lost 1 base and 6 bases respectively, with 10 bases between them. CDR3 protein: CASSQVSVSNEQFF. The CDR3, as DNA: TGCGCCAGCAGCCAAGTTTCGGTTTCCAATGAGCAGTTCTTC.

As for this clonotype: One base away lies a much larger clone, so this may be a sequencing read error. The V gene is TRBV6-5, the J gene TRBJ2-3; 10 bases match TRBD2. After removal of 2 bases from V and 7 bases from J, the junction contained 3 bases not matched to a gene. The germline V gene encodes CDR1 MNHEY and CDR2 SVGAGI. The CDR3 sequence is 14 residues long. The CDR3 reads CASSYTSGKYTQYF. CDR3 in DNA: TGTGCCAGCAGTTACACTAGCGGGAAGTATACGCAGTATTTT.

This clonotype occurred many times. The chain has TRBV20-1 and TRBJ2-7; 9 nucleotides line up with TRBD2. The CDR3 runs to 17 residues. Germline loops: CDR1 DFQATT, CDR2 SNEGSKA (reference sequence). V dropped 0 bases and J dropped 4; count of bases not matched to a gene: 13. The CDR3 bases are TGCAGTGCTAGAGACACGTCCGGAGCGGGAGGAGGGTACGAGCAGTACTTC. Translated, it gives CSARDTSGAGGGYEQYF.